This TCR beta chain was identified during a study of blood T cell repertoires in COVID-19. At the level of the study: From T cells, B-cell-depleted T cells, or PBMCs came the material, which was cDNA or gDNA.

Original processing methods: Estimation of nucleated cell counts relied on the amplification of reference gene primers. Data came from immunoSEQ multiplex PCR; TCRdb stores just in-frame clones and leaves some out. That table furnishes V, J and clone size, whereas the DNA furnished D and trimming. This sample yields approximately 140,000 clones, of which 85% are seen a single time; approximately 2.7% belongs to the top ten. The junction had 4 bases not matched to a gene; V was cut back by 5 bases and J by 4 bases. The germline gives CDR1 MDHEN, CDR2 SYDVKM. The length of the CDR3 is 14 residues. The chain couples TRBV28 to TRBJ1-1; 10 nucleotides align to TRBD1. Sample: peripheral blood. The origin of this receptor is a woman in her thirties or forties with active or convalescent COVID-19. The CDR3 loop reads CASSVTGGATEAFF. The CDR3 nucleotides are TGTGCCAGCAGTGTGACAGGGGGCGCCACTGAAGCTTTCTTT.